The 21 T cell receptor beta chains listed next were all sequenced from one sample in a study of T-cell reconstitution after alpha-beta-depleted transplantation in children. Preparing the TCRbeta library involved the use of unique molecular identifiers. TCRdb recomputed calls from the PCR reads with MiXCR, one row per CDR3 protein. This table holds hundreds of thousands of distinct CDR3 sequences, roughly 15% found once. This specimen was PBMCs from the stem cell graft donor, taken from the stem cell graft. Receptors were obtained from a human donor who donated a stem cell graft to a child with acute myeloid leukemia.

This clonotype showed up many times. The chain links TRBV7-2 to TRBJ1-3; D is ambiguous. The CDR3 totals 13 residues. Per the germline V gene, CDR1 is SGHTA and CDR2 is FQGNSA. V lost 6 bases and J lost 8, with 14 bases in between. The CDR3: CASRVPGGDTIYF. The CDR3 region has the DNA TGTGCCAGCAGGGTCCCAGGTGGGGACACCATATATTTT.

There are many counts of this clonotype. This CDR3 is CAISESGQGKDYEQYF. DNA for the CDR3: TGTGCCATCAGTGAGTCGGGACAGGGTAAGGACTACGAGCAGTACTTC. This chain joins TRBV10-3 and TRBJ2-7; 9 nucleotides align to TRBD1. The junction had 6 bases not matched to a gene; V was cut back by 0 bases and J by 3 bases. This CDR3 region has 16 residues. Germline V CDR1 and CDR2: ENHRY, SYGVKD.

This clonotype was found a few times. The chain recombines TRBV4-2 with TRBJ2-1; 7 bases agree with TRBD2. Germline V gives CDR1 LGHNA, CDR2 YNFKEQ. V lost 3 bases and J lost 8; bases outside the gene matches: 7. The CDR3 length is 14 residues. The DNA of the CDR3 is TGTGCCAGCAGCCAGGGCCTGGGAGGGGATGAGCAGTTCTTC. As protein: CASSQGLGGDEQFF.

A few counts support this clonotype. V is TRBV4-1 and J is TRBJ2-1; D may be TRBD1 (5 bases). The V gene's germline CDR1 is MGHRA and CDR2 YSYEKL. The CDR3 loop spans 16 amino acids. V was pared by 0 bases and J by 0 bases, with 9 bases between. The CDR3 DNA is TGCGCCAGCAGCCAAGATGTAGGGGTCTCCTACAATGAGCAGTTCTTC. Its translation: CASSQDVGVSYNEQFF.

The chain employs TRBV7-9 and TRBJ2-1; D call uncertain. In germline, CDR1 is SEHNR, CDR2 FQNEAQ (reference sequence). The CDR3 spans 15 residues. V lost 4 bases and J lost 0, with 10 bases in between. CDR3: CASSSHISSYNEQFF. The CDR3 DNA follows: TGTGCCAGCAGCTCGCACATAAGCTCCTACAATGAGCAGTTCTTC.

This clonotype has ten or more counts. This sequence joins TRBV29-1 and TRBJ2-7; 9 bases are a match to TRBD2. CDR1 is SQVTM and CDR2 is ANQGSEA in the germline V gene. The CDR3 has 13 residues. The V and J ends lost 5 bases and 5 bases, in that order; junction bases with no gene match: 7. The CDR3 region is CSVRRRGGDEQYF. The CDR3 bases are TGCAGCGTTCGGAGGCGGGGGGGCGACGAGCAGTACTTC.

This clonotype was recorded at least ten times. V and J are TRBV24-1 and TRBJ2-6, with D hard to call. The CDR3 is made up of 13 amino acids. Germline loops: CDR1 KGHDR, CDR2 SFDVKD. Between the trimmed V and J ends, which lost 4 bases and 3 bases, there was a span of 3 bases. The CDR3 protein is CATSEYGANVLTF. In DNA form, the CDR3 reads TGTGCCACCAGTGAATATGGGGCCAACGTCCTGACTTTC.

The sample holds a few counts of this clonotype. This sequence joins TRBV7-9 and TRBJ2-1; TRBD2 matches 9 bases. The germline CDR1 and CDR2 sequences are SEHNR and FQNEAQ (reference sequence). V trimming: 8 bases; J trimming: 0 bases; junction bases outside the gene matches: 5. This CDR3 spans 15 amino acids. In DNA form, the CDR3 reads TGTGCCAGCGTCGGCGGGGGGGCCTCCTACAATGAGCAGTTCTTC. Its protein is CASVGGGASYNEQFF.

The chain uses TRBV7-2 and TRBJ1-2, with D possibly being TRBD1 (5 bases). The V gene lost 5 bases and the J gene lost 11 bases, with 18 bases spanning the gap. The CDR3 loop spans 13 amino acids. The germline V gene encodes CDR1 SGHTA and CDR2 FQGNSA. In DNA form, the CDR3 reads TGTGCCAGCAGCCAGACAGACCGGTTTAGGTACACCTTC. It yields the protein CASSQTDRFRYTF.

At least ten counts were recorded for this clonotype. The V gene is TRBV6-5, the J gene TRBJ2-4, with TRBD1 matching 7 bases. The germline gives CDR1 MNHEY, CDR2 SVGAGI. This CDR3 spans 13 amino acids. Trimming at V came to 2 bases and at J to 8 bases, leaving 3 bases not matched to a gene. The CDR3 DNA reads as TGTGCCAGCAGTTACGACAGGGTGGACATTCAGTACTTC. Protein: CASSYDRVDIQYF.

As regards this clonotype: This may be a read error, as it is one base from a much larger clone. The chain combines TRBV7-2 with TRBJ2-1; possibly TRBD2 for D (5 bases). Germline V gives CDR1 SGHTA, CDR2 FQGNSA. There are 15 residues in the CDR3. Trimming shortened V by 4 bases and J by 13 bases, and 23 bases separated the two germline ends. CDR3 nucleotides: TGTGCCAGCAGCTCAGACGGTAGCGCCGTATCCGACCAGTTCTTC. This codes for CASSSDGSAVSDQFF.

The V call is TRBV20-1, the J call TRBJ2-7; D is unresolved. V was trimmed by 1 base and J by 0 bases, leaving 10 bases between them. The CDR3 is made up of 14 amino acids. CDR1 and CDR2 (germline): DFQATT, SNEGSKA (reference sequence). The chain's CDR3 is CSARVPGISYEQYF. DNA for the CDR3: TGCAGTGCTAGAGTTCCAGGAATCTCCTACGAGCAGTACTTC.

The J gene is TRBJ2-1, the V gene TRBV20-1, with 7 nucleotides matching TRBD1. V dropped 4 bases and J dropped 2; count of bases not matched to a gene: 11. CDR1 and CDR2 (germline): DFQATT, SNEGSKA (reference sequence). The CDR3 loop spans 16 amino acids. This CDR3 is CSATSRQGIAYNEQFF. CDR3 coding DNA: TGCAGTGCTACAAGTAGACAGGGAATAGCCTACAATGAGCAGTTCTTC.

The CDR3 bases are TGTGCCAGCAGCTATCTAGCGGGGGGACCAATGAACACCGGGGAGCTGTTTTTT. Residues: CASSYLAGGPMNTGELFF. The chain employs TRBV6-5 and TRBJ2-2; 11 bases align to TRBD2. The V gene end was trimmed by 6 bases and the J gene end by 1 base; junction bases not matched to a gene: 10. The CDR3 runs 18 residues. The germline gives CDR1 MNHEY, CDR2 SVGAGI.

The CDR3 DNA sequence: TGTGCCAGCAGCCCCCTAGCGGGGGGGCAAACAGATACGCAGTATTTT. Protein product: CASSPLAGGQTDTQYF. The chain links TRBV7-8 to TRBJ2-3, with 12 bases lining up with TRBD2. Trimming at V came to 5 bases and at J to 3 bases, leaving 6 bases not matched to a gene. CDR1 and CDR2 from the germline V gene are SGHVS and FQNEAQ. CDR3 length: 16 residues.

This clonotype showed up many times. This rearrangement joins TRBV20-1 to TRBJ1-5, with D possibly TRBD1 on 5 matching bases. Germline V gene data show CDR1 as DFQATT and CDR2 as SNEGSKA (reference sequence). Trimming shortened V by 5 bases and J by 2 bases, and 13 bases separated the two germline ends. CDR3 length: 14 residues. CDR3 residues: CSAPAGTGNQPQHF. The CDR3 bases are TGCAGTGCTCCAGCGGGGACTGGCAATCAGCCCCAGCATTTT.

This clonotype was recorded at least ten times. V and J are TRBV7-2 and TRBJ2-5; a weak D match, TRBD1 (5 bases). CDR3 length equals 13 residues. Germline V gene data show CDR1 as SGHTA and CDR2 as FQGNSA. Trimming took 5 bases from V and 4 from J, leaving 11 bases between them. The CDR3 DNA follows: TGTGCCAGCAGCAGGGGCATGGGAGAGACCCAGTACTTC. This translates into CASSRGMGETQYF.

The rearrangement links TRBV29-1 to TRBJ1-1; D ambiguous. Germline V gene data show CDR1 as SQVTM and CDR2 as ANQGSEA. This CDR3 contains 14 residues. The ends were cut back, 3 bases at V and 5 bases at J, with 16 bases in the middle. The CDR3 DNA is TGCAGCGTTGAGAGGTCAGAAAAGGGAACTGAAGCTTTCTTT. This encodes CSVERSEKGTEAFF.

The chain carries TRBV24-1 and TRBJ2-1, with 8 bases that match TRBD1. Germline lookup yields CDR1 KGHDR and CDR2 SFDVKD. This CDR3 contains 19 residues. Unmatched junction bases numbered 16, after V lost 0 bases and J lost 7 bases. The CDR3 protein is CATSDLPGTGGRGPNEQFF. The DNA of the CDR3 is TGTGCCACCAGTGATTTGCCTGGGACAGGCGGTCGGGGACCGAATGAGCAGTTCTTC.

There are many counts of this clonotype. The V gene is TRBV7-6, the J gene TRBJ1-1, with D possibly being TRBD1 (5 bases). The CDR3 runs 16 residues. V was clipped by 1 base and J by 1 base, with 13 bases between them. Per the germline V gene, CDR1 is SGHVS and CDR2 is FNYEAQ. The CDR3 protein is CASSLGWGSQNTEAFF. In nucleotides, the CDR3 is TGTGCCAGCAGCTTAGGCTGGGGGTCCCAGAACACTGAAGCTTTCTTT.

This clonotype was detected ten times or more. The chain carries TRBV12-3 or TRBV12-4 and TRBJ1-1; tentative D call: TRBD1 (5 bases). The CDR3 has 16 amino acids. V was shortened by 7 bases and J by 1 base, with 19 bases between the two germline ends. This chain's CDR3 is CASKLAGEGTNTEAFF. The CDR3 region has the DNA TGTGCCAGCAAATTAGCTGGGGAGGGGACGAACACTGAAGCTTTCTTT.